This TCR beta chain was sequenced in a study of shared clonotypes between healthy human individuals. Broader study findings: Relative to clonotypes present in all four donors, those not shared had lower generation probabilities.

Comments on this clone: Antigen unknown.

Only in-frame clones appear in the TCRdb table, and some are missing; sequencing was by immunoSEQ multiplex PCR. Of about 2.4 million clones listed, approximately 93% are singletons. The sequencing input was naive CD4+ T cells from PBMCs. Subset in this sample: CD45RA+ positively selected. The sequence came from a young man in good health. Some clones in this sample may be carry-over from other donors' samples.

CDR3 sequence: CASSYQGDQPQHF. CDR3 bases: TGTGCCAGCAGTTATCAGGGGGATCAGCCCCAGCATTTT. The chain employs TRBV28 and TRBJ1-5, with 7 bases fitting TRBD1. J gave up 5 bases and V 4 bases, and 2 bases lay outside the gene matches. In germline, CDR1 is MDHEN, CDR2 SYDVKM. This CDR3 has 13 residues.